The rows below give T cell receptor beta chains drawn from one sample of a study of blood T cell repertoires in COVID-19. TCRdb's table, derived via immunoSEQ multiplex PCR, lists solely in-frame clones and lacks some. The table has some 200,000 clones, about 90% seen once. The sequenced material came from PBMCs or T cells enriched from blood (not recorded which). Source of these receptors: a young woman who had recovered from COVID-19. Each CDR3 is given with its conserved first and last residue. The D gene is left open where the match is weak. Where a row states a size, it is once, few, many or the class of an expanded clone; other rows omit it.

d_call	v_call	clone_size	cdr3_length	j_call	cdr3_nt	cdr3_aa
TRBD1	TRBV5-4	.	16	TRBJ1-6	TGTGCCAGCAGCTTGGGGAGACAGGGGGCAGTTTCACCCCTCCACTTT	CASSLGRQGAVSPLHF
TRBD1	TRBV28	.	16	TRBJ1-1	TGTGCCAGCAGTTTGGGCGGAACAGGGGGGCGAACTGAAGCTTTCTTT	CASSLGGTGGRTEAFF
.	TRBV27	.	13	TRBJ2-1	TGTGCCAGCAGTTTCGTCTCCTACAATGAGCAGTTCTTC	CASSFVSYNEQFF
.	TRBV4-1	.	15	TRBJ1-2	TGCGCCAGCAGCCAAGAACACAGCACTAACTATGGCTACACCTTC	CASSQEHSTNYGYTF
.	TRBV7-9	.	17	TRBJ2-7	TGTGCCAGCAGCTCGACAAAAGCGGCGTCGAGCTCCTACGAGCAGTACTTC	CASSSTKAASSSYEQYF
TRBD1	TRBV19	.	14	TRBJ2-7	TGTGCCAGTACAGTGGGACAGGGGGCTGGGGAGCAGTACTTC	CASTVGQGAGEQYF
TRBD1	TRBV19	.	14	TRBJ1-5	TGTGCCAGTAGACCCACAGGGGCTGGTCAGCCCCAGCATTTT	CASRPTGAGQPQHF
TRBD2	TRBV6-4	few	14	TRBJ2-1	TGTGCCAGCAGTGAACTAGCGGGGGGCAATGAGCAGTTCTTC	CASSELAGGNEQFF
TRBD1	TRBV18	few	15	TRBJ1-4	TGTGCCAGCTCACCCTCGGGACAGCCTAATGAAAAACTGTTTTTT	CASSPSGQPNEKLFF
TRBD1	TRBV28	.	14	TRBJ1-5	TGTGCCAGCAGTTTGGGGACAGGCCTCCGGCCCCAGCATTTT	CASSLGTGLRPQHF
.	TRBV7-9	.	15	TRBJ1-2	TGTGCCAGCAGCCATAGTCGCGCCATCGGGGAGGGCTACACCTTC	CASSHSRAIGEGYTF
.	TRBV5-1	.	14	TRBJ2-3	TGCGCCAGCAGCTACAGGGTCGGGACAGATACGCAGTATTTT	CASSYRVGTDTQYF
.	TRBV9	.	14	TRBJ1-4	TGTGCCAGCAGCGTAGCAGAGGGCGGTGAAAAACTGTTTTTT	CASSVAEGGEKLFF
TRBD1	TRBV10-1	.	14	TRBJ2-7	TGCGCAGGGGGGCTAGGGACAGGGGTGTACGAGCAGTACTTC	CAGGLGTGVYEQYF
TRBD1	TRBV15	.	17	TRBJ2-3	TGTGCCACCAGCAGAGAAACCCGGGACAGGGGAATAGATACGCAGTATTTT	CATSRETRDRGIDTQYF
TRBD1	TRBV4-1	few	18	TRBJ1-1	TGCGCCAGCAGCCAACCCACACCCCTTCACAGGGGGAACACTGAAGCTTTCTTT	CASSQPTPLHRGNTEAFF
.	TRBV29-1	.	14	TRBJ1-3	TGCAGCGAGAACTCCCAGGTGCCTGGAAACACCATATATTTT	CSENSQVPGNTIYF
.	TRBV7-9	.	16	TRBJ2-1	TGTGCCAGCAGCTTAGCCCGGGGGAACTCCTACAATGAGCAGTTCTTC	CASSLARGNSYNEQFF
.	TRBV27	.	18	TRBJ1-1	TGTGCCAGCAGCCCCTCCGGATTTGGTCAGGGGAAAAACACTGAAGCTTTCTTT	CASSPSGFGQGKNTEAFF
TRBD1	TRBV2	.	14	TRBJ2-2	TGTGCCAGCAGTGCCGGGACAGTCCCCGGGGAGCTGTTTTTT	CASSAGTVPGELFF
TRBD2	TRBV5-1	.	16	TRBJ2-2	TGCGCCAGCAGCTGGACTAGCGGGGCTCCTACCGGGGAGCTGTTTTTT	CASSWTSGAPTGELFF
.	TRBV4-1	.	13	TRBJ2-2	TGCGCCAGCAGCCAAGTAATTTCCGGGGAGCTGTTTTTT	CASSQVISGELFF
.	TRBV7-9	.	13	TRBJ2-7	TGTGCCAGCAGCTCCTCCACAGTTTACGAGCAGTACTTC	CASSSSTVYEQYF
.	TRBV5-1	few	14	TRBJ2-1	TGCGCCAGCAGCTCGACCACAGGGTCGGATGAGCAGTTCTTC	CASSSTTGSDEQFF
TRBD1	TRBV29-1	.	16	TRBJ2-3	TGCAGCGTTGAAGATCGGCGGGACAGGGGACCAGATACGCAGTATTTT	CSVEDRRDRGPDTQYF
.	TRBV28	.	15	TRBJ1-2	TGTGCCAGCAGTTTAGGCGGCAGGGAAGGCTATGGCTACACCTTC	CASSLGGREGYGYTF
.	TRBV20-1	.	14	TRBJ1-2	TGCAGTGCTAGTTTGATAAACCGCCCAAGAGAAGACACCTTC	CSASLINRPREDTF
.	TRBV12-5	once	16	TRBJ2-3	TGTGCTAGTTCTTTGGGCCTGGGGACTAGCACAGATACGCAGTATTTT	CASSLGLGTSTDTQYF
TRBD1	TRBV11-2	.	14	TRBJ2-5	TGTGCCAGCAGCACCGACAGGGGGGGGAAGACCCAGTACTTC	CASSTDRGGKTQYF
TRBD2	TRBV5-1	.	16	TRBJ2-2	TGCGCCAGCAGCTCTTGGCGGGGGGCAAACACCGGGGAGCTGTTTTTT	CASSSWRGANTGELFF
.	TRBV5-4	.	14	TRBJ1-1	TGTGCCAGCAGCTTCCGGGGAGGGAACACTGAAGCTTTCTTT	CASSFRGGNTEAFF
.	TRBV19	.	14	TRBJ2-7	TGTGCCAGTAGTATATTGGAGAGCTCCTACGAGCAGTACTTC	CASSILESSYEQYF
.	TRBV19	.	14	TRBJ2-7	TGTGCCAGTAGAGCGGATCCCTTGGGGGGCGAGCAGTACTTC	CASRADPLGGEQYF
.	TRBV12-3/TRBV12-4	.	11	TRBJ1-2	TGTGCCAGCAGGGTAGGACTTGGCTACACCTTC	CASRVGLGYTF
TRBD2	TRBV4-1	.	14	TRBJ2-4	TGCGCCAGCAGCCAAAGTAGCGGGAAAAACATTCAGTACTTC	CASSQSSGKNIQYF
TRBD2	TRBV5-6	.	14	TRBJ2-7	TGTGCCAGCAGCTTAGAAGCGGGGGTTCACGAGCAGTACTTC	CASSLEAGVHEQYF
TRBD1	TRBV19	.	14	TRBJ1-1	TGTGCCAGTACCAACAGGGGTGGTAGCACTGAAGCTTTCTTT	CASTNRGGSTEAFF
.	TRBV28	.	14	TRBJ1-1	TGTGCCAGCAGTTTAAGGGGGAGGGACACTGAAGCTTTCTTT	CASSLRGRDTEAFF
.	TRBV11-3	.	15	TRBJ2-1	TGTGCCAGCAGCGCCCTAGGGGCGAGCTTGGCTGAGCAGTTCTTC	CASSALGASLAEQFF
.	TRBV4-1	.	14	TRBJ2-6	TGCGCCAGCACACAGGTCTCTGGGGCCAACGTCCTGACTTTC	CASTQVSGANVLTF
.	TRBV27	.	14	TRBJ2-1	TGTGCCAGCAGCCGATACAGGGACCGCAATGAGCAGTTCTTC	CASSRYRDRNEQFF
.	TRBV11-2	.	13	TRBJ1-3	TGTGCCAGCAGCGGGGACACTGGAAACACCATATATTTT	CASSGDTGNTIYF
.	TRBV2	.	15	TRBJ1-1	TGTGCCAGCACTCCGCGGGGGGGTAAGAACACTGAAGCTTTCTTT	CASTPRGGKNTEAFF
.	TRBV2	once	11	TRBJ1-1	TGTGCCCTCGGGGGGAGCACTGAAGCTTTCTTT	CALGGSTEAFF
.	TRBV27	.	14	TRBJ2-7	TGTGCCAGCAGTCGGGCGGGGCAGGTTAGCGAGCAGTACTTC	CASSRAGQVSEQYF
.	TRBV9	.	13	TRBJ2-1	TGTGCCAGCAGCGAGGCGTCAGGGGATGAGCAGTTCTTC	CASSEASGDEQFF
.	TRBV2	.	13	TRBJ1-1	TGTGCCAGCAGCCCAGTCCCTCCAATAGAAGCTTTCTTT	CASSPVPPIEAFF
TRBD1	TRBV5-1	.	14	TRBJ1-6	TGCGCCAGCAGCTCAGACAGGGTGAGATCACCCCTCCACTTT	CASSSDRVRSPLHF
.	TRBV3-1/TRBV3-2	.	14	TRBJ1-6	TGTGCCAGCAGCCAAGAAGGGGGTAATTCACCCCTCCACTTT	CASSQEGGNSPLHF
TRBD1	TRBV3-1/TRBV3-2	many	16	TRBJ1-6	TGTGCCAGCAGCTCCACCCGGACAGGGGGTCATTCACCCCTCCACTTT	CASSSTRTGGHSPLHF
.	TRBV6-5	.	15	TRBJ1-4	TGTGCCAGCAGTCCTAATAAAGCGGGAGATGAAAAACTGTTTTTT	CASSPNKAGDEKLFF
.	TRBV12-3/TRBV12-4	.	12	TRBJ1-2	TGTGCCAGCAGTTTTACCTGGGAGGGCTACACCTTC	CASSFTWEGYTF
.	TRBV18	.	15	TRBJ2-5	TGTGCCAGCTCACCATCCCAGGGGCCAGGAGAGACCCAGTACTTC	CASSPSQGPGETQYF
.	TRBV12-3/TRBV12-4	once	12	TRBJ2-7	TGTGCCAGCAGTTTCCCCCGCTACGAGCAGTACTTC	CASSFPRYEQYF
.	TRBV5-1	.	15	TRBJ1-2	TGCGCCAGCAGCTTGGCTACGCAGGGGAACTATGGCTACACCTTC	CASSLATQGNYGYTF
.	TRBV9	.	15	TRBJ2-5	TGTGCCAGCAGCGTAAGACAGAATCACCAAGAGACCCAGTACTTC	CASSVRQNHQETQYF
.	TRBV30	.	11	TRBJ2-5	TGTGCCTCGAGAGGGGGTGAGACCCAGTACTTC	CASRGGETQYF
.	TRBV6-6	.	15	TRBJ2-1	TGTGCCAGCAGTTACGGACAGAGAAATCCCAATGAGCAGTTCTTC	CASSYGQRNPNEQFF
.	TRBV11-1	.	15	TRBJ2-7	TGTGCCAGCAGCTTGGAGGGGATCCTCTCCTACGAGCAGTACTTC	CASSLEGILSYEQYF
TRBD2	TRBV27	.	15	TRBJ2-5	TGTGCCAGCGCCCGACTAGCGGGGGCCACAGAGACCCAGTACTTC	CASARLAGATETQYF